A selection of T cell receptor beta chains follows, all from one sample in a study of T cells in Graves' hyperthyroidism and ophthalmopathy. TCRdb re-called the multiplex PCR reads through MiXCR, storing one row per CDR3 protein. The sample has 350,000 to 400,000 distinct CDR3 sequences, 15% seen once. The sequenced material came from blood. These receptors were collected from a woman younger than 45 with Graves' hyperthyroidism. CDR3s include the opening cysteine and the closing phenylalanine or tryptophan. Fields, in order: J gene, clone size, D gene, V gene, CDR3 protein, CDR3 DNA. A D gene is named only where the DNA matches it firmly. Clone size is given for some rows only: seen once, a few or many times, or a class if the clone is expanded.

>TRBJ2-1|many|-|TRBV20-1
CSALQGTNYNEQFF
TGCAGTGCTTTACAGGGGACTAATTACAATGAGCAGTTCTTC
>TRBJ2-3|many|TRBD2|TRBV13
CASRSMASGITDTQYF
TGTGCCAGCAGGTCGATGGCTAGCGGGATCACAGATACGCAGTATTTT
>TRBJ1-5|many|-|TRBV28
CASRPGTLDQPQHF
TGTGCCAGCAGGCCCGGGACCCTGGATCAGCCCCAGCATTTT
>TRBJ1-5|many|TRBD1|TRBV2
CASREDRAGNQPQHF
TGTGCCAGCAGAGAAGACAGGGCGGGCAATCAGCCCCAGCATTTT
>TRBJ2-1|-|TRBD2|TRBV4-1
CASSQPQEAGVRFF
TGCGCCAGCAGCCAACCACAAGAAGCGGGAGTGCGGTTCTTC
>TRBJ2-1|-|-|TRBV11-1
CASSVVFSADYNEQFF
TGTGCCAGCAGCGTAGTCTTCTCAGCGGACTACAATGAGCAGTTCTTC
>TRBJ2-7|many|TRBD1|TRBV28
CASSLGQGAGEQYF
TGTGCCAGCAGTTTAGGACAGGGGGCGGGCGAGCAGTACTTC
>TRBJ2-7|many|TRBD1|TRBV25-1
CASSTQHRDRGSYEQYF
TGTGCCAGCAGTACCCAACATCGGGACAGGGGCTCCTACGAGCAGTACTTC
>TRBJ2-6|-|-|TRBV5-1
CASSLNSSPSGANVLTF
TGCGCCAGCAGCTTGAACAGCTCCCCCTCTGGGGCCAACGTCCTGACTTTC
>TRBJ2-7|many|-|TRBV18
CASSTIQGSYEQYF
TGTGCCAGCTCAACGATTCAGGGTTCCTACGAGCAGTACTTC
>TRBJ2-7|few|-|TRBV18
CASSGDLTYEQYF
TGTGCCAGCTCCGGGGACCTTACCTACGAGCAGTACTTC
>TRBJ1-6|few|-|TRBV7-2
CASSLGQTNSPLHF
TGTGCCAGCAGCTTAGGGCAGACTAATTCACCCCTCCACTTT
>TRBJ2-1|-|TRBD1|TRBV6-1
CASSPDRGDYNEQFF
TGTGCCAGCAGTCCAGACAGGGGGGATTACAATGAGCAGTTCTTC
>TRBJ2-6|many|-|TRBV18
CASSSGTPHSGANVLTF
TGTGCCAGCTCCTCCGGGACTCCCCACTCTGGGGCCAACGTCCTGACTTTC
>TRBJ2-5|many|-|TRBV6-1
CASTPRFGGQETQYF
TGTGCCAGCACCCCCAGGTTTGGGGGGCAGGAGACCCAGTACTTC
>TRBJ2-3|-|-|TRBV7-6
CASSLEGRTTDTQYF
TGTGCCAGCAGCTTAGAGGGCCGAACTACAGATACGCAGTATTTT
>TRBJ2-1|many|-|TRBV20-1
CSARDSSRIYNEQFF
TGCAGTGCTAGAGATAGTTCGCGAATTTACAATGAGCAGTTCTTC
>TRBJ2-7|-|-|TRBV20-1
CSARGFGGFIYEQYF
TGCAGTGCTAGAGGATTCGGGGGCTTCATATACGAGCAGTACTTC
>TRBJ1-5|many|-|TRBV12-3/TRBV12-4
CASSLYPQEDQPQHF
TGTGCCAGCAGTTTATACCCACAAGAAGATCAGCCCCAGCATTTT
>TRBJ2-1|many|-|TRBV30
CAWSSGTNYNEQFF
TGTGCCTGGAGTTCCGGGACAAATTACAATGAGCAGTTCTTC
>TRBJ2-1|many|-|TRBV4-1
CASSRGTEYNEQFF
TGCGCCAGCAGCCGCGGGACAGAGTACAATGAGCAGTTCTTC
>TRBJ2-7|many|TRBD2|TRBV2
CASSEGTSGIYEQYF
TGTGCCAGCAGTGAAGGGACTAGCGGGATCTACGAGCAGTACTTC
>TRBJ2-1|many|-|TRBV18
CASSPGPGDNEQFF
TGTGCCAGCTCACCGGGCCCCGGGGACAATGAGCAGTTCTTC
>TRBJ2-1|many|TRBD2|TRBV12-3/TRBV12-4
CASTGLEFYNEQFF
TGTGCCAGCACGGGACTAGAGTTCTACAATGAGCAGTTCTTC
>TRBJ2-1|-|-|TRBV5-4
CASNEGGTSYNEQFF
TGTGCCAGCAATGAAGGCGGGACCTCCTACAATGAGCAGTTCTTC
>TRBJ1-1|many|-|TRBV11-1
CASSSTGTDTEAFF
TGTGCCAGCAGCTCGACGGGGACGGACACTGAAGCTTTCTTT
>TRBJ2-2|many|-|TRBV24-1
CATSVLNTGELFF
TGTGCCACCAGTGTACTGAACACCGGGGAGCTGTTTTTT
>TRBJ1-5|many|-|TRBV24-1
CATSSGGFQPQHF
TGTGCCACGAGTTCCGGGGGCTTTCAGCCCCAGCATTTT
>TRBJ1-5|many|-|TRBV2
CASSEDPGGNQPQHF
TGTGCCAGCAGTGAAGACCCCGGGGGCAATCAGCCCCAGCATTTT
>TRBJ2-1|many|TRBD1|TRBV6-1
CASSAPGGSYNEQFF
TGTGCCAGCAGCGCTCCAGGGGGTTCCTACAATGAGCAGTTCTTC
>TRBJ2-7|-|TRBD1|TRBV7-7
CASSLQMDREWYEQYF
TGTGCTAGCAGCTTGCAAATGGACAGGGAGTGGTACGAGCAGTACTTC
>TRBJ2-2|few|-|TRBV24-1
CATSDQKRSSALGGGELFF
TGTGCCACCAGTGATCAAAAAAGGTCTAGCGCCCTCGGGGGCGGGGAGCTGTTTTTT
>TRBJ2-7|many|-|TRBV5-1
CASSSNRAYEQYF
TGCGCCAGCAGCTCCAACAGGGCTTACGAGCAGTACTTC
>TRBJ2-7|-|-|TRBV28
CASHPREYHYEQYF
TGTGCCAGCCACCCCCGGGAATACCACTACGAGCAGTACTTC
>TRBJ2-7|-|TRBD2|TRBV5-6
CASSFPSSGSSYEQYF
TGTGCCAGCAGCTTCCCCTCCAGCGGGAGTTCCTACGAGCAGTACTTC
>TRBJ2-5|-|-|TRBV24-1
CATSALRGGGETQYF
TGTGCCACCAGTGCTTTACGAGGGGGAGGAGAGACCCAGTACTTC
>TRBJ2-1|many|TRBD2|TRBV2
CASSKIAGGNNEQFF
TGTGCCAGCAGTAAGATAGCGGGAGGTAACAATGAGCAGTTCTTC
>TRBJ2-7|-|-|TRBV28
CASRYSNAYEQYF
TGTGCCAGCAGGTACAGTAACGCCTACGAGCAGTACTTC
>TRBJ2-5|many|-|TRBV11-2
CASTLGQGETQYF
TGTGCCAGCACCCTCGGGCAGGGAGAGACCCAGTACTTC
>TRBJ2-3|many|TRBD2|TRBV11-2
CASSLAGGLTDTQYF
TGTGCCAGCAGCTTAGCGGGAGGCCTCACAGATACGCAGTATTTT
>TRBJ2-3|-|TRBD1|TRBV6-6
CASSYFLGTGTTDTQYF
TGTGCCAGCAGTTACTTCCTCGGGACAGGGACCACAGATACGCAGTATTTT
>TRBJ2-1|many|-|TRBV28
CASSLPDGYNEQFF
TGTGCCAGCAGTTTACCAGACGGGTACAATGAGCAGTTCTTC
>TRBJ1-1|many|-|TRBV6-5
CASSYLDMNTEAFF
TGTGCCAGCAGTTATCTGGACATGAACACTGAAGCTTTCTTT
>TRBJ2-3|many|TRBD2|TRBV20-1
CSVTSGRGVADTQYF
TGCAGTGTTACTAGCGGGAGGGGTGTGGCAGATACGCAGTATTTT
>TRBJ2-5|many|TRBD2|TRBV18
CASSSGSVETQYF
TGTGCCAGCTCAAGCGGGAGCGTAGAGACCCAGTACTTC
>TRBJ2-1|-|-|TRBV19
CASSKTQGSYNEQFF
TGTGCCAGTAGTAAGACACAGGGCTCCTACAATGAGCAGTTCTTC
>TRBJ2-3|-|-|TRBV5-1
CASSVGWGQHTDTQYF
TGCGCCAGCAGCGTGGGGTGGGGACAACACACAGATACGCAGTATTTT
>TRBJ2-1|-|-|TRBV3-1
CASSARRLSYNEQFF
TGTGCCAGCAGCGCCCGACGGCTATCCTACAATGAGCAGTTCTTC
>TRBJ2-1|-|TRBD2|TRBV7-9
CASSLPRGRHEQFF
TGTGCCAGCAGCTTACCGCGCGGGAGGCATGAGCAGTTCTTC
>TRBJ2-3|many|-|TRBV3-1
CASSRNPSATDTQYF
TGTGCCAGCAGCCGAAATCCCTCAGCCACAGATACGCAGTATTTT
>TRBJ1-1|many|-|TRBV28
CASSLLRGNTEAFF
TGTGCCAGCAGTTTATTGAGGGGGAACACTGAAGCTTTCTTT
>TRBJ2-3|few|TRBD1|TRBV5-1
CASNRQGWSDTQYF
TGCGCCAGCAACAGACAGGGTTGGTCAGATACGCAGTATTTT
>TRBJ2-3|few|TRBD2|TRBV6-1
CASSGPSGAGDQYF
TGTGCCAGCAGTGGGCCAAGTGGAGCGGGAGATCAGTATTTT
>TRBJ1-5|few|-|TRBV20-1
CSAKEASNQPQHF
TGCAGTGCAAAGGAGGCTAGCAATCAGCCCCAGCATTTT
>TRBJ1-1|many|-|TRBV29-1
CSGMQGNTEAFF
TGCAGCGGTATGCAGGGGAACACTGAAGCTTTCTTT